This T cell receptor beta chain stems from a study of blood T cell repertoires in COVID-19. For the study at large: T cells, B-cell-depleted T cells, or PBMCs supplied cDNA or gDNA.

In the authors' methods: Amplification from reference gene primers served as the basis for estimated nucleated cell counts. Using immunoSEQ multiplex PCR, the repertoire was profiled, and TCRdb retains in-frame clones only, with some absent. V, J and clone size were drawn from that table, and D and trimming were deduced from the DNA. The sample includes 95,000 to 150,000 clones, approximately 90% of them seen just once. This CDR3 is built from 16 residues. The germline V gene has CDR1 MNHEY and CDR2 SVGAGI. With 6 bases clipped from V and 7 bases from J, the junction kept 14 bases outside the gene matches.

The chain employs TRBV6-5 and TRBJ1-4; 7 positions agree with TRBD1. This sequence originates from a man aged 35 to 55 with acute or convalescent COVID-19. Sequences were obtained from peripheral blood. DNA of the CDR3: TGTGCCAGCAGCTACCTGCACAGGGGAAAGCCTGAAAAACTGTTTTTT. The encoded protein is CASSYLHRGKPEKLFF.